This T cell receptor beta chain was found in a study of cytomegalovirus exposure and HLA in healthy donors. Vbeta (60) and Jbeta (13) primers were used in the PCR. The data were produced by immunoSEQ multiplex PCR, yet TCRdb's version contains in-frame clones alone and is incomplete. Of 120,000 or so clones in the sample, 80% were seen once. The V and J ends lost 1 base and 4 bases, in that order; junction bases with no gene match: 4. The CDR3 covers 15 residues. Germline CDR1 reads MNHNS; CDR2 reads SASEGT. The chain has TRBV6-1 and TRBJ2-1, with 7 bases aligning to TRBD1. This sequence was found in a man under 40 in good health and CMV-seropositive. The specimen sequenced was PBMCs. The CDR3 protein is CASSEDSTGYNEQFF. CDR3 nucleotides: TGTGCCAGCAGTGAAGATTCGACAGGGTACAATGAGCAGTTCTTC.